These 19 T cell receptor beta chains came from one sample sequenced in a study of blood T cells in healthy people across ages. Together with a sample-barcoded 5' primer, a J-beta primer mix was included in a second PCR lasting roughly 6 to 12 cycles. Via MiXCR, TCRdb re-called the 5' RACE reads, giving one row per CDR3 protein. The sample has 790,000 or so distinct CDR3 sequences; approximately 60% are singletons. The sequencing sample was made of blood. These receptor sequences come from a man in his forties or fifties in good health.

The chain links TRBV5-6 to TRBJ1-2; TRBD1 is a possible D gene (5 bases). Trimming removed 4 bases at V and 6 bases at J, with 16 bases between. Germline CDR1 SGHDT, CDR2 YYEEEE. The CDR3 sequence is 14 residues long. The CDR3 sequence is CASSPDPRDHGYTF. In nucleotides, the CDR3 is TGTGCCAGCAGCCCGGACCCCAGGGACCATGGCTACACCTTC.

V is TRBV12-3 or TRBV12-4 and J is TRBJ2-6, with no clear D. V shed 8 bases and J shed 0 bases, with 5 bases lying between them. CDR3 length: 13 residues. CDR3 DNA: TGTGCCAGCGTGGTCTCTGGGGCCAACGTCCTGACTTTC. Translation gives CASVVSGANVLTF.

The chain carries TRBV11-2 and TRBJ2-3; TRBD2 matches 15 bases. The CDR3 totals 18 residues. The trim removed 5 bases at V and 0 bases at J, leaving 6 bases unmatched. The V gene's germline CDR1 is SGHAT and CDR2 FQNNGV. In nucleotides, the CDR3 is TGTGCCAGCAGCCGCGGGACTAGCGGGAGGACGAGCACAGATACGCAGTATTTT. It specifies CASSRGTSGRTSTDTQYF.

This clonotype was counted only a few times. The chain carries TRBV6-2 or TRBV6-3 and TRBJ2-7; D is perhaps TRBD1 (6 bases). This CDR3 comprises 14 residues. Germline V gives CDR1 MNHEY, CDR2 SVGEGT. V lost 7 bases to trimming and J lost 5 bases, with 18 bases between them. The CDR3 spells CASTEYTGIHEQYF. CDR3 bases: TGTGCCAGCACAGAATATACAGGGATCCACGAGCAGTACTTC.

This clonotype showed up just a few times. The chain couples TRBV28 to TRBJ2-3; D unclear. The germline V gene encodes CDR1 MDHEN and CDR2 SYDVKM. The ends were cut back, 3 bases at V and 1 base at J, with 11 bases in the middle. The CDR3 extends over 15 amino acids. CDR3 nucleotides: TGTGCCAGCAGTTTCAACGATATAGGCACAGATACGCAGTATTTT. Encoded protein: CASSFNDIGTDTQYF.

This clonotype was seen only a few times. The chain combines TRBV9 with TRBJ1-5; no clear D gene. The V gene's germline CDR1 is SGDLS and CDR2 YYNGEE. V was trimmed by 0 bases and J by 4 bases, leaving 5 bases between them. The CDR3 is made up of 13 amino acids. CDR3 in DNA: TGTGCCAGCAGCGTAGGTCTAAATCAGCCCCAGCATTTT. Protein product: CASSVGLNQPQHF. Combining the CDR3 with reference TRBV9 and TRBJ1-5 gives the whole variable domain DSGVTQTPKHLITATGQRVTLRCSPRSGDLSVYWYQQSLDQGLQFLIQYYNGEERAKGNILERFSAQQFPDLHSELNLSSLELGDSALYFCASSVGLNQPQHFGDGTRLSIL.

The chain links TRBV29-1 to TRBJ2-3; D gene unclear. The CDR3 covers 10 residues. Germline-derived CDR1 and CDR2 are SQVTM and ANQGSEA. V was shortened by 6 bases and J by 5 bases, with 6 bases between the two germline ends. The CDR3 DNA reads TGCAGCGTGACTGTAGATACGCAGTATTTT. The encoded protein is CSVTVDTQYF.

V gene TRBV7-3 combines with J gene TRBJ2-1; 8 bases map to TRBD2. V shed 0 bases and J 4 bases; nucleotides not matched to a gene: 5. This CDR3 is built from 16 residues. CDR1 and CDR2 from the germline V gene are SGHTA and FQGTGA. The CDR3 DNA is TGTGCCAGCAGCTTAACGGCGGCGGGGGGTTACAATGAGCAGTTCTTC. Amino acid sequence: CASSLTAAGGYNEQFF.

The genes are TRBV7-2 and TRBJ2-1; 7 bases align to TRBD2. CDR3 length: 14 residues. The germline CDR1 and CDR2 sequences are SGHTA and FQGNSA. The junction had 8 bases not matched to a gene; V was cut back by 5 bases and J by 7 bases. CDR3: CASSLRLGGNEQFF. The CDR3 DNA reads as TGTGCCAGCAGCCTACGCCTCGGGGGGAATGAGCAGTTCTTC.

The chain employs TRBV20-1 and TRBJ2-1; no clear D. The CDR3 has 11 amino acids. The V end was cut by 6 bases, the J end by 6 bases, with 9 bases between. Germline lookup yields CDR1 DFQATT and CDR2 SNEGSKA (reference sequence). Written as DNA, the CDR3 is TGCAGTGCGTGGAGAGCCAATGAGCAGTTCTTC. As protein: CSAWRANEQFF.

The genes are TRBV7-9 and TRBJ2-7, with D hard to call. Trimming left V 4 bases short and J 7 bases short, with 20 bases between. The length of the CDR3 is 15 residues. CDR1 is SEHNR and CDR2 is FQNEAQ in the germline V gene (reference sequence). The chain's CDR3 is CASSSDPWGTDEQYF. Here the CDR3 DNA reads TGTGCCAGCAGCTCGGACCCATGGGGTACGGATGAGCAGTACTTC. Filled out from reference TRBV7-9 and TRBJ2-7, the complete variable domain reads DTGVSQNPRHKITKRGQNVTFRCDPISEHNRLYWYRQTLGQGPEFLTYFQNEAQLEKSRLLSDRFSAERPKGSFSTLEIQRTEQGDSAMYLCASSSDPWGTDEQYFGPGTRLTVT.

This clonotype was seen only a few times. The chain couples TRBV28 to TRBJ2-5; D gene unclear. This CDR3 contains 10 residues. Between the trimmed V and J ends, which lost 2 bases and 10 bases, there was a span of 5 bases. CDR1 MDHEN and CDR2 SYDVKM come from the germline V gene. The chain's CDR3 is CASSLNVQYF. In nucleotides, the CDR3 is TGTGCCAGCAGTTTAAACGTCCAGTACTTC. The full variable domain, in which reference TRBV28 and TRBJ2-5 provide the parts outside the CDR3, is DVKVTQSSRYLVKRTGEKVFLECVQDMDHENMFWYRQDPGLGLRLIYFSYDVKMKEKGDIPEGYSVSREKKERFSLILESASTNQTSMYLCASSLNVQYFGPGTRLLVL.

This clonotype was observed a few times. V and J are TRBV4-1 and TRBJ2-5; D may correspond to TRBD1 or TRBD2 (5 bases each). This CDR3 has 15 amino acids. CDR1 MGHRA and CDR2 YSYEKL come from the germline V gene. Deletions cut 0 bases from V and 5 bases from J, with 13 bases between. The CDR3 reads CASSQDGAGRETQYF. The CDR3 DNA follows: TGCGCCAGCAGCCAAGATGGGGCGGGTCGGGAGACCCAGTACTTC.

This clonotype was seen just once. The chain employs TRBV20-1 and TRBJ1-2; D is uncertain. CDR1 and CDR2 from the germline V gene are DFQATT and SNEGSKA (reference sequence). The CDR3 runs to 14 residues. V lost 3 bases to trimming and J lost 7 bases, with 18 bases between them. The CDR3 protein is CSASLLHGEGGYTF. CDR3 DNA sequence: TGCAGTGCTAGTCTCCTTCACGGGGAGGGTGGCTACACCTTC.

This clonotype turned up a few times. The J gene is TRBJ2-5, the V gene TRBV27; D possibly corresponds to TRBD1 (6 bases). The J call could be wrong; TRBJ2-7 is a better fit for the DNA end. Germline CDR1 is MNHEY and CDR2 is SMNVEV (reference sequence). CDR3 size: 13 residues. CDR3: CASSPAQGYEQYF. As DNA, the CDR3 is TGTGCCAGCAGTCCAGCGCAGGGGTACGAGCAGTACTTC.

This rearrangement joins TRBV11-3 to TRBJ2-5; 14 bases align to TRBD2. The end of the DNA fits TRBJ2-7 better, so the J call may be wrong. CDR3 length: 17 amino acids. Per the germline V gene, CDR1 is SGHNT and CDR2 is YENEEA. CDR3: CASSPSGTSGSWGEQYF. DNA of the CDR3: TGTGCCAGCAGCCCGTCCGGGACTAGCGGGAGTTGGGGCGAGCAGTACTTC.

The J gene is TRBJ2-7, the V gene TRBV7-9, with D possibly TRBD1 on 5 matching bases. The CDR3 is 13 amino acids. From germline, CDR1 is SEHNR and CDR2 FQNEAQ (reference sequence). Trimming removed 4 bases from V and 3 bases from J, with 10 bases in between. The CDR3 spells CASSSTDNYEQYF. As DNA, the CDR3 is TGTGCCAGCAGCTCGACAGATAACTACGAGCAGTACTTC. Using reference TRBV7-9 and TRBJ2-7 for the parts outside the CDR3, the full variable domain is DTGVSQNPRHKITKRGQNVTFRCDPISEHNRLYWYRQTLGQGPEFLTYFQNEAQLEKSRLLSDRFSAERPKGSFSTLEIQRTEQGDSAMYLCASSSTDNYEQYFGPGTRLTVT.

A few counts support this clonotype. This chain uses TRBV10-3 with TRBJ1-2; D is perhaps TRBD1 (6 bases). V lost 10 bases and J lost 0, with 12 bases in between. CDR3 length: 13 amino acids. Germline values: CDR1 ENHRY, CDR2 SYGVKD. This CDR3 is CATRTEPNYGYTF. The CDR3 coding sequence is TGTGCCACGCGGACAGAGCCTAACTATGGCTACACCTTC.

The J gene is TRBJ1-4, the V gene TRBV5-1, with D tentatively TRBD1 (5 bases). Matching the DNA end better, TRBJ2-2 makes the J call doubtful. The length of the CDR3 is 15 residues. Per germline, CDR1 SGHRS and CDR2 YFSETQ. Written as DNA, the CDR3 is TGCGCCAGCAGCTTGAGGCAGGGTACCACCGGGGAGCTGTTTTTT. This encodes CASSLRQGTTGELFF.